This entry lists 27 T cell receptor beta chains sequenced from one sample in a study of blood T cell repertoires in COVID-19. Here immunoSEQ multiplex PCR was the method, and the copy in TCRdb shows in-frame clones only, minus some. The data contain about 280,000 clones, roughly 85% of them seen just once; the ten biggest clones take up approximately 5%. Material: peripheral blood. Receptors originate from a man in his fifties with active or convalescent COVID-19.

The V gene is TRBV28, the J gene TRBJ2-1, with 13 bases identical to TRBD2. J gave up 7 bases and V 6 bases, and 12 bases lay outside the gene matches. Germline-derived CDR1 and CDR2 are MDHEN and SYDVKM. The CDR3 runs to 17 residues. The CDR3 DNA follows: TGTGCCAGCAGCCTCGGGACTAGCGGGAATTTTGCGAATGAGCAGTTCTTC. Amino acids: CASSLGTSGNFANEQFF.

The chain employs TRBV7-9 and TRBJ2-7, with TRBD2 matching over 16 bases. V trimming: 5 bases; J trimming: 2 bases; junction bases outside the gene matches: 9. Germline V gene data show CDR1 as SEHNR and CDR2 as FQNEAQ (reference sequence). The CDR3 loop spans 18 amino acids. CDR3 nucleotide sequence: TGTGCCAGCAGCCCAAGCGGGACTAGCGGGAGGGCCACCTACGAGCAGTACTTC. It translates to CASSPSGTSGRATYEQYF.

The chain links TRBV7-4 to TRBJ2-7, with 8 positions matching TRBD1. J gave up 2 bases and V 5 bases, and 8 bases lay outside the gene matches. This CDR3 has 15 residues. CDR1 SGHVT and CDR2 SQSDAQ come from the germline V gene. The CDR3 DNA reads as TGTGCCAGCAGCCCGACAGGGGACCGTCCCTACGAGCAGTACTTC. Amino acids: CASSPTGDRPYEQYF.

The rearrangement links TRBV10-3 to TRBJ1-2, with 10 bases fitting TRBD1. Germline V gene lookup returns CDR1 ENHRY and CDR2 SYGVKD. With 8 bases clipped from V and 4 bases from J, the junction kept 4 bases outside the gene matches. This CDR3 comprises 13 residues. Written as DNA, the CDR3 is TGTGCCATCCGACAGGGGGCCATCTATGGCTACACCTTC. Encoded protein: CAIRQGAIYGYTF.

The chain links TRBV5-5 to TRBJ1-2; no firm D call. V lost 2 bases, J lost 0 bases, and 8 bases lay in between. Germline values: CDR1 SGHKS, CDR2 YYEKEE (reference sequence). This CDR3 has 14 residues. The CDR3 reads CASSFTSTNYGYTF. DNA of the CDR3: TGTGCCAGCAGCTTCACATCCACTAACTATGGCTACACCTTC.

Details on this clone: At one boundary the junction diverges from the germline segment, which might be a read error. This sequence joins TRBV12-3 or TRBV12-4 and TRBJ1-6, with unresolved D. CDR3 size: 11 residues. The CDR3 nucleotides are TGTGCCAGCAGTTCCGGGTCCCGAGTCTACTTT. This translates into CASSSGSRVYF.

V and J are TRBV4-3 and TRBJ2-1; the match to TRBD2 covers 7 bases. The germline gives CDR1 LGHNA, CDR2 YSLEER. J was trimmed by 7 bases and V by 5 bases; bases with no gene match: 14. The CDR3 is 16 residues long. The CDR3 sequence is CASSNDRSGGRNEQFF. The CDR3 DNA reads as TGCGCCAGCAGCAACGACCGCTCGGGAGGCAGAAATGAGCAGTTCTTC.

The V gene is TRBV7-9, the J gene TRBJ1-1; TRBD1 agrees at 7 bases. Per the germline V gene, CDR1 is SEHNR and CDR2 is FQNEAQ (reference sequence). J was trimmed by 3 bases and V by 5 bases; bases with no gene match: 12. The CDR3 length is 16 residues. The CDR3 here is CASSPELQGSHTEAFF. In DNA, the CDR3 is TGTGCCAGCAGCCCTGAACTACAGGGGTCACACACTGAAGCTTTCTTT.

The rearrangement joins TRBV5-4 to TRBJ1-2, with D possibly being TRBD1 (5 bases). Germline V gene lookup returns CDR1 SGHNT and CDR2 YYREEE (reference sequence). V lost 3 bases and J lost 4, with 19 bases in between. This CDR3 spans 16 amino acids. The CDR3 DNA reads as TGTGCCAGCAGCTCGCGTGAAGTCAGGGCGCTCTATGGCTACACCTTC. It translates to CASSSREVRALYGYTF.

The chain employs TRBV19 and TRBJ1-3, with D unresolved. The CDR3 spans 15 residues. CDR1 is LNHDA and CDR2 is SQIVND in the germline V gene (reference sequence). The V end lost 7 bases, the J end lost 2 bases, and 15 bases lay between the germline ends. CDR3 bases: TGTGCCAGTACCCAGGTCCCTGAAGCTGGAAACACCATATATTTT. Translation gives CASTQVPEAGNTIYF.

This clone was detected only once. The rearrangement uses TRBV5-1 and TRBJ1-1; D not certain. This CDR3 has 13 amino acids. Trimming cost V 0 bases and J 4 bases, with 7 bases left between them. Germline loops: CDR1 SGHRS, CDR2 YFSETQ. The CDR3 here is CASSLVGVTEAFF. DNA for the CDR3: TGCGCCAGCAGCTTGGTGGGAGTCACTGAAGCTTTCTTT.

The rearrangement links TRBV5-1 to TRBJ2-1; 7 positions match TRBD2. The ends lost 0 bases at V and 5 bases at J; junction bases unmatched: 8. The germline gives CDR1 SGHRS, CDR2 YFSETQ. CDR3 length equals 16 residues. Written as DNA, the CDR3 is TGCGCCAGCAGCTTGGCTACTAGCGTACTTCACAATGAGCAGTTCTTC. Translating it yields CASSLATSVLHNEQFF.

The V and J genes are TRBV28 and TRBJ2-7, with 11 nucleotides matching TRBD2. V gave up 4 bases and J gave up 4 bases; unmatched junction bases: 3. Germline CDR1 MDHEN, CDR2 SYDVKM. This CDR3 has 14 amino acids. This CDR3 reads CASSSTSGRYEQYF. CDR3 DNA: TGTGCCAGCAGTTCTACTAGCGGGAGATACGAGCAGTACTTC.

The genes are TRBV24-1 and TRBJ2-3, with no clear D. Trimming took 4 bases from V and 6 from J, leaving 16 bases between them. The V gene's germline CDR1 is KGHDR and CDR2 SFDVKD. The CDR3 has 15 residues. The CDR3 region is CATSDPGGTGDTQYF. The CDR3 DNA reads as TGTGCCACCAGTGACCCTGGTGGTACCGGGGATACGCAGTATTTT.

The chain recombines TRBV9 with TRBJ2-7; perhaps TRBD2 as D (5 bases). Trimming cost V 3 bases and J 0 bases, with 13 bases left between them. The germline gives CDR1 SGDLS, CDR2 YYNGEE. The CDR3 runs 15 residues. DNA for the CDR3: TGTGCCAGCAGCGCCTCCCCCAGCGGCTCCTACGAGCAGTACTTC. Translation: CASSASPSGSYEQYF. The full variable domain, rest sourced from reference TRBV9 and TRBJ2-7, is DSGVTQTPKHLITATGQRVTLRCSPRSGDLSVYWYQQSLDQGLQFLIQYYNGEERAKGNILERFSAQQFPDLHSELNLSSLELGDSALYFCASSASPSGSYEQYFGPGTRLTVT.

The gene calls are TRBV3-1 (or the pseudogene TRBV3-2) and TRBJ2-1; TRBD2 matches 8 bases. Unmatched junction bases numbered 10, after V lost 6 bases and J lost 3 bases. The germline gives CDR1 LGHDT, CDR2 YNNKEL (reference sequence). The length of the CDR3 is 16 residues. The CDR3 region is CASSRYGTRGYNEQFF. CDR3 in DNA: TGTGCCAGCAGTCGATACGGGACTAGGGGCTACAATGAGCAGTTCTTC.

This clone has more than one count but fewer than ten. Other DNA sequences in the same sample also yield this CDR3. The rearrangement links TRBV5-1 to TRBJ1-1; 7 nucleotides line up with TRBD1. V was pared by 0 bases and J by 5 bases, with 4 bases of the junction left unmatched. The CDR3 runs 14 residues. Germline lookup yields CDR1 SGHRS and CDR2 YFSETQ. CDR3 loop: CASSLEQGRTEAFF. DNA for the CDR3: TGCGCCAGCAGCTTGGAACAGGGGAGGACTGAAGCTTTCTTT.

The table lists this clone with a few counts. V usage is TRBV28 and J usage is TRBJ2-1; 7 bases fit TRBD2. CDR1 is MDHEN and CDR2 is SYDVKM in the germline V gene. The CDR3 covers 20 residues. V was clipped by 4 bases and J by 3 bases; unmatched bases: 21. The chain's CDR3 is CASSSLADYFSSQHYNEQFF. The CDR3 bases are TGTGCCAGCAGTTCGCTAGCGGATTACTTCTCTTCACAACACTACAATGAGCAGTTCTTC.

The chain employs TRBV13 and TRBJ2-5, with D hard to call. The CDR3 runs 13 residues. Germline values: CDR1 PRHDT, CDR2 FYEKMQ (reference sequence). Trimming removed 2 bases from V and 4 bases from J, with 8 bases in between. The CDR3 here is CASSLRSGETQYF. The CDR3 DNA follows: TGTGCCAGCAGCTTACGGTCCGGAGAGACCCAGTACTTC.

The chain links TRBV7-9 to TRBJ2-2; weak D call: TRBD2 (5 bases). The germline V gene encodes CDR1 SEHNR and CDR2 FQNEAQ (reference sequence). Trimming cost V 5 bases and J 2 bases, with 15 bases left between them. CDR3 length equals 16 residues. The CDR3 DNA reads TGTGCCAGCAGCGCCTTGGAGCGGCTAAACACCGGGGAGCTGTTTTTT. Encoded protein: CASSALERLNTGELFF.

The CDR3 region has the DNA TGTGCCAGTAGTTTCCGGGACAGGGAAAGATCGGACACCATATATTTT. It codes for CASSFRDRERSDTIYF. J is TRBJ1-3 and V is TRBV19, with TRBD1 matching over 9 bases. V gave up 5 bases and J gave up 8 bases; unmatched junction bases: 13. CDR1 and CDR2 from the germline V gene are LNHDA and SQIVND (reference sequence). The CDR3 is 16 residues long.

The chain couples TRBV7-9 to TRBJ1-2; 7 positions agree with TRBD1. Trimming cost V 4 bases and J 0 bases; bases outside gene matches: 8. The CDR3 contains 16 residues. Germline CDR1 and CDR2: SEHNR and FQNEAQ (reference sequence). This CDR3 reads CASSSYAGQSNYGYTF. The DNA of the CDR3 is TGTGCCAGCAGCTCTTACGCGGGACAGTCTAACTATGGCTACACCTTC.

The V and J genes are TRBV2 and TRBJ1-4; TRBD1 might be the D (5 bases). The V end was cut by 5 bases, the J end by 7 bases, with 14 bases between. The V gene's germline CDR1 is SNHLY and CDR2 FYNNEI. The CDR3 covers 14 residues. DNA for the CDR3: TGTGCCAGCAGTATGGGGACGCGGGGTGAAAAACTGTTTTTT. This translates into CASSMGTRGEKLFF.

This clone was detected only once. The gene calls are TRBV7-2 and TRBJ2-7, with D unresolved. Trimming stripped 1 base from V and 3 bases from J, with 7 bases between. The germline gives CDR1 SGHTA, CDR2 FQGNSA. The CDR3 contains 13 residues. The CDR3 nucleotides are TGTGCCAGCAGCTTAGGACATAGCTACGAGCAGTACTTC. This gives the protein CASSLGHSYEQYF.

The CDR3 DNA reads as TGCAGTGCTAGTGGACGAAGCCGGGGCACTGAAGCTTTCTTT. Its translation: CSASGRSRGTEAFF. The J gene is TRBJ1-1, the V gene TRBV20-1, with D unresolved. V was cut by 3 bases and J by 4 bases, with 15 bases left in between. Germline-derived CDR1 and CDR2 are DFQATT and SNEGSKA (reference sequence). The CDR3 runs 14 residues.

The V and J genes are TRBV30 and TRBJ2-7, with a weak D call TRBD1 (6 bases). The V end was cut by 5 bases, the J end by 0 bases, with 14 bases between. The CDR3 consists of 14 residues. Germline CDR1 GTSNPN, CDR2 SVGIG (reference sequence). The CDR3 region has the DNA TGTGCCTGGTCAAATGGGGGCTTCTCCTACGAGCAGTACTTC. It codes for CAWSNGGFSYEQYF.

The chain employs TRBV5-5 and TRBJ2-4; 7 nucleotides align to TRBD1. CDR3 length: 15 amino acids. V trimming: 4 bases; J trimming: 0 bases; junction bases outside the gene matches: 4. Germline-derived CDR1 and CDR2 are SGHKS and YYEKEE (reference sequence). The CDR3 DNA is TGTGCCAGCAGCCAAACAGGGGCAGCCAAAAACATTCAGTACTTC. It translates to CASSQTGAAKNIQYF.